The source of this T cell receptor (beta chain) is a study of Graves' ophthalmopathy and Graves' hyperthyroidism. It was from 8.5 to 10 ml of fresh peripheral blood that the PBMCs came. Per the germline V gene, CDR1 is LNHDA and CDR2 is SQIVND (reference sequence). This CDR3 comprises 16 residues. V trimming: 4 bases; J trimming: 0 bases; junction bases outside the gene matches: 9. This clonotype was seen repeatedly, ten times or more. Scientists amplified the TCR beta CDR3 regions from RNA transcripts. RT-PCR in the first round used HTBI primers; a second-round multiplex PCR followed. Each CDR3 protein is one row after TCRdb ran MiXCR on the multiplex PCR reads. The table includes 400,000 to 450,000 distinct CDR3 sequences, 21% detected once.

Sequencing input: peripheral blood. The clonotype originates from a young woman with stable Graves' hyperthyroidism. V is TRBV19 and J is TRBJ2-7; 7 nucleotides line up with TRBD1. The CDR3: CASSREGQRNSYEQYF. For the CDR3, the DNA is TGTGCCAGTAGTAGAGAGGGACAGCGTAACTCCTACGAGCAGTACTTC.